This entry lists 8 T cell receptor beta chains sequenced from one sample in a study of beta chain features in type 1 diabetes. Whole-study results and caveats: Across all four CD4+ subsets, people with type 1 diabetes showed modestly shorter TCRB CDR3s.

Sequenced material consisted of expressed TCRB transcripts (all of the isolated RNA was reverse transcribed). Clones were sequenced by immunoSEQ multiplex PCR, and TCRdb holds only the in-frame ones, with some missing. The sample lists 250,000 to 300,000 clones, approximately 15% occurring once. Antigen specificity for these receptors is unknown. The sequenced sample consisted of naive CD4+ T cells from blood. These receptors all come from a man aged 25 to 40 with type 1 diabetes.

V is TRBV6-1 and J is TRBJ2-1; 9 bases line up with TRBD2. The CDR3 is 15 amino acids. With V trimmed by 4 bases and J by 4 bases, 5 bases remained unmatched. Germline CDR1 is MNHNS and CDR2 is SASEGT. The CDR3 DNA reads TGTGCCAGCAGTGTGCTAGCGGGAAATTACAATGAGCAGTTCTTC. Protein product: CASSVLAGNYNEQFF.

This clone was picked up a small number of times. The J gene is TRBJ2-1, the V gene TRBV9; 12 bases map to TRBD2. The V segment lost 4 bases and the J segment 6 bases; nucleotides outside the gene matches: 5. Looked up from germline, CDR1 is SGDLS and CDR2 is YYNGEE. CDR3 length: 15 residues. CDR3 sequence (DNA): TGTGCCAGCAGCTCAAGACTAGCGGGAGTCAATGAGCAGTTCTTC. This gives the protein CASSSRLAGVNEQFF.

This clone was recorded a few times. The chain recombines TRBV7-8 with TRBJ2-1; TRBD1 is a possible D gene (5 bases). The CDR3 length is 15 residues. Germline lookup yields CDR1 SGHVS and CDR2 FQNEAQ. Trimming stripped 1 base from V and 8 bases from J, with 15 bases between. CDR3 DNA: TGTGCCAGCAGCTTAGTTGTTCAGGGTTGGTATGAGCAGTTCTTC. Protein product: CASSLVVQGWYEQFF.

This clone was recorded a few times. This CDR3 is CASSLNLAGAVDTQYF. The CDR3, as DNA: TGTGCCAGCAGCCTCAACTTAGCGGGAGCGGTAGATACGCAGTATTTT. The chain recombines TRBV4-2 with TRBJ2-3, with 9 bases identical to TRBD2. Germline V gives CDR1 LGHNA, CDR2 YNFKEQ. V shed 4 bases and J 5 bases; nucleotides not matched to a gene: 10. The CDR3 is 16 residues long.

The CDR3 bases are TGTGCCAGCAGCGCAAAACCGGGACTAGACGGGGCAGCTGAGCAGTTCTTC. It translates to CASSAKPGLDGAAEQFF. V usage is TRBV7-3 and J usage is TRBJ2-1, with 8 nucleotides matching TRBD2. The CDR3 loop spans 17 amino acids. Trimming took 5 bases from V and 9 from J; bases not matched to a gene: 18. Germline lookup yields CDR1 SGHTA and CDR2 FQGTGA.

The chain employs TRBV14 and TRBJ2-5, with 11 nucleotides matching TRBD2. V dropped 4 bases and J dropped 0; count of bases not matched to a gene: 4. The CDR3 has 16 amino acids. Germline lookup yields CDR1 SGHDN and CDR2 FVKESK. CDR3 protein: CASSRTGLADQETQYF. For the CDR3, the DNA is TGTGCCAGCAGCCGAACGGGACTAGCGGACCAAGAGACCCAGTACTTC.

This chain uses TRBV6-4 with TRBJ1-2, with TRBD1 as a possible D gene (6 bases). The CDR3 is 14 residues long. Trimming shortened V by 2 bases and J by 8 bases, and 15 bases separated the two germline ends. Germline V gene sequence: CDR1 MRHNA, CDR2 SNTAGT. The DNA of the CDR3 is TGTGCCAGCAGTGACCAGCCAGGACAGATGGGCTACACCTTC. Its translation is CASSDQPGQMGYTF.

The J gene is TRBJ2-7, the V gene TRBV6-5; possibly TRBD1 for D (5 bases). Germline CDR1 MNHEY, CDR2 SVGAGI. Deletions cut 10 bases from V and 6 bases from J, with 22 bases between. The CDR3 loop spans 14 amino acids. As DNA, the CDR3 is TGTGCCACACTGCGGCAGGGCTCCAAGGGCGAGCAGTACTTC. Amino acids: CATLRQGSKGEQYF.